Following are 15 T cell receptor beta chains from one sample sequenced in a study of blood T cell repertoires in COVID-19. Profiled with immunoSEQ multiplex PCR; TCRdb holds only in-frame clones, not every one. Of under 250,000 clones in the sample, roughly 86% were seen once. Specimen: peripheral blood. The receptors were gathered from a woman in her sixties or seventies who had recovered from COVID-19.

This clone was detected once. The V gene is TRBV7-2, the J gene TRBJ2-5; 9 bases align to TRBD1. Germline V CDR1 and CDR2: SGHTA, FQGNSA. Unmatched junction bases numbered 10, after V lost 5 bases and J lost 3 bases. The length of the CDR3 is 16 residues. CDR3 sequence: CASSPPGQGLEETQYF. CDR3 coding DNA: TGTGCCAGCAGCCCCCCGGGACAGGGATTGGAAGAGACCCAGTACTTC.

This chain joins TRBV9 and TRBJ2-3; TRBD2 aligns across 10 bases. Germline V lookup: CDR1 SGDLS, CDR2 YYNGEE. There are 15 residues in the CDR3. Germline trimming cut 0 bases from V and 5 bases from J; bases unmatched to any gene: 3. The DNA of the CDR3 is TGTGCCAGCAGCGTAGGCGGACTAGCGGAAGATACGCAGTATTTT. Translated, it gives CASSVGGLAEDTQYF.

The rearrangement joins TRBV7-2 to TRBJ1-2; no definite D call. The CDR3 contains 15 residues. Germline V gene data show CDR1 as SGHTA and CDR2 as FQGNSA. Trimming stripped 1 base from V and 0 bases from J, with 9 bases between. The CDR3 DNA sequence: TGTGCCAGCAGCTTAGTGGCAGGATCTAACTATGGCTACACCTTC. It specifies CASSLVAGSNYGYTF.

V is TRBV15 and J is TRBJ1-5, with a tentative D call TRBD1 (5 bases). CDR1 LNHNV and CDR2 YYDKDF come from the germline V gene (reference sequence). The length of the CDR3 is 14 residues. V was cut by 3 bases and J by 8 bases, with 14 bases left in between. CDR3 loop: CATSRQGFPEPQHF. The CDR3 DNA sequence: TGTGCCACCAGCAGGCAGGGATTCCCGGAGCCCCAGCATTTT.

The genes are TRBV2 and TRBJ2-5; D gene uncertain. Trimming shortened V by 3 bases and J by 4 bases, and 3 bases separated the two germline ends. Per the germline V gene, CDR1 is SNHLY and CDR2 is FYNNEI. This CDR3 has 11 residues. Written as DNA, the CDR3 is TGTGCCAGCAGTGACAGAGAGACCCAGTACTTC. Protein sequence: CASSDRETQYF.

In its sample, this clone was seen a few times. CDR3 loop: CATGTSGGKSNTGELFF. CDR3 DNA: TGTGCCACCGGGACTAGCGGGGGGAAATCGAACACCGGGGAGCTGTTTTTT. The chain couples TRBV24-1 to TRBJ2-2; 15 nucleotides align to TRBD2. Germline loops: CDR1 KGHDR, CDR2 SFDVKD. The CDR3 is 17 residues long. The V and J ends lost 9 bases and 0 bases, in that order; junction bases with no gene match: 4.

The chain employs TRBV6-5 and TRBJ1-6, with 7 positions matching TRBD1. The germline gives CDR1 MNHEY, CDR2 SVGAGI. Trimming took 2 bases from V and 9 from J; bases not matched to a gene: 10. The CDR3 totals 16 residues. This chain's CDR3 is CASSYPTGDSLSPLHF. As DNA, the CDR3 is TGTGCCAGCAGTTACCCAACCGGGGACAGCCTTTCACCCCTCCACTTT.

The CDR3 is CASRNTGELFF. DNA for the CDR3: TGTGCCAGCCGGAACACCGGGGAGCTGTTTTTT. The V gene is TRBV7-2, the J gene TRBJ2-2; D is unresolved. Trimming removed 8 bases at V and 1 base at J, with 2 bases between. The germline V gene has CDR1 SGHTA and CDR2 FQGNSA. The CDR3 length is 11 residues.

The chain couples TRBV6-2 or TRBV6-3 to TRBJ2-4, with 8 bases that match TRBD1. The length of the CDR3 is 15 residues. Germline V gene lookup returns CDR1 MNHEY and CDR2 SVGEGT. V lost 5 bases, J lost 3 bases, and 6 bases stayed unmatched. The CDR3 coding sequence is TGTGCCAGCAGTGAGACAGGGGCAGGCAAAAACATTCAGTACTTC. Amino acid sequence: CASSETGAGKNIQYF.

The chain combines TRBV7-2 with TRBJ1-3; a weak D match, TRBD1 (5 bases). V lost 2 bases and J lost 0, with 14 bases in between. CDR3 size: 17 residues. Germline lookup yields CDR1 SGHTA and CDR2 FQGNSA. The CDR3 DNA reads TGTGCCAGCAGCTTAACCCTATCGGGGGGCTCTGGAAACACCATATATTTT. It yields the protein CASSLTLSGGSGNTIYF.

This chain links TRBV6-5 with TRBJ2-7, with D tentatively TRBD2 (5 bases). V dropped 0 bases and J dropped 3 bases, with 9 bases sitting between them. The CDR3 extends over 14 amino acids. Germline assignment: CDR1 MNHEY and CDR2 SVGAGI. For the CDR3, the DNA is TGTGCCAGCAGTTACTCTTGGGGAGACTACGAGCAGTACTTC. This encodes CASSYSWGDYEQYF.

This chain uses TRBV7-8 with TRBJ2-2, with 10 bases fitting TRBD2. This CDR3 is built from 18 residues. V lost 5 bases to trimming and J lost 0 bases; unmatched junction nucleotides: 9. Germline V gene sequence: CDR1 SGHVS, CDR2 FQNEAQ. The CDR3 DNA reads as TGTGCCAGCAGCCCCGGGTTAGCGGGGGGTCCGAACACCGGGGAGCTGTTTTTT. This sequence encodes CASSPGLAGGPNTGELFF.

The gene calls are TRBV12-5 and TRBJ2-3; D is possibly TRBD2 (5 bases). Trimming pared 6 bases from V and 5 bases from J, leaving 6 bases between. The CDR3 spans 11 residues. CDR1 and CDR2 from the germline V gene are LGHNT and FRNRAP. CDR3 sequence: CASGLEDTQYF. In nucleotides, the CDR3 is TGTGCTAGTGGACTAGAAGATACGCAGTATTTT.

V gene TRBV7-9 combines with J gene TRBJ1-1; TRBD1 might be the D (6 bases). The germline gives CDR1 SEHNR, CDR2 FQNEAQ (reference sequence). The germline V and J ends were trimmed by 5 bases and 1 base, with 17 bases remaining between them. The CDR3 is made up of 16 amino acids. The CDR3 reads CASSGVAGARNTEAFF. The CDR3 region has the DNA TGTGCCAGCAGCGGCGTAGCGGGGGCGAGGAACACTGAAGCTTTCTTT.

A few counts support this clone. The chain carries TRBV19 and TRBJ1-6; D not certain. This CDR3 has 14 residues. The V end was cut by 6 bases, the J end by 6 bases, with 12 bases between. CDR1 is LNHDA, CDR2 SQIVND, per germline (reference sequence). This chain's CDR3 is CASRRELANSPLHF. The CDR3 coding sequence is TGTGCCAGTAGGAGGGAACTGGCTAATTCACCCCTCCACTTT. Variable domain in full (rest from reference TRBV19 and TRBJ1-6): DGGITQSPKYLFRKEGQNVTLSCEQNLNHDAMYWYRQDPGQGLRLIYYSQIVNDFQKGDIAEGYSVSREKKESFPLTVTSAQKNPTAFYLCASRRELANSPLHFGNGTRLTVT.